This T cell receptor (beta chain) was recovered during a study of blood T cell repertoires in COVID-19. Overall study: Sites across the United States, Italy and Spain contributed samples from acute and convalescent COVID-19. Nucleic acid was either cDNA or gDNA, and it came from T cells, B-cell-depleted T cells, or PBMCs.

Data came from immunoSEQ multiplex PCR; TCRdb stores just in-frame clones and leaves some out. The table includes hundreds of thousands of clones, approximately 86% detected once. The CDR3 totals 14 residues. Germline V gene lookup returns CDR1 MDHEN and CDR2 SYDVKM. Trimming removed 5 bases at V and 4 bases at J, with 14 bases between. A few counts support this clone. This sequence joins TRBV28 and TRBJ1-2; a weak D match, TRBD1 (5 bases). Material: PBMCs or T cells enriched from blood (not recorded which). This TCR derives from a woman between 50 and 59 years old with acute COVID-19. CDR3 sequence reads: CASSLPTVPYGYTF. The CDR3 coding sequence is TGTGCCAGCAGTCTTCCGACAGTGCCCTATGGCTACACCTTC.